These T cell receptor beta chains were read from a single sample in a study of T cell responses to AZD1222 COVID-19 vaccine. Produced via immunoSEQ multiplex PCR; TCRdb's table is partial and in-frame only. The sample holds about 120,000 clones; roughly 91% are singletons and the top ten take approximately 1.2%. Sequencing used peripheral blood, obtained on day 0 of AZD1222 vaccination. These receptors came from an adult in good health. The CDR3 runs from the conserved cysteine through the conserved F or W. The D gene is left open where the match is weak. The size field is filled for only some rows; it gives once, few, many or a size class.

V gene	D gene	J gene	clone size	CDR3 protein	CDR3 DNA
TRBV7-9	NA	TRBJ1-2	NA	CASNDLRKLGGYTF	TGTGCCAGCAACGACCTAAGGAAGCTTGGCGGCTACACCTTC
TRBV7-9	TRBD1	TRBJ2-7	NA	CASSVGQGPYEQYF	TGTGCCAGCAGCGTGGGACAGGGTCCCTACGAGCAGTACTTC
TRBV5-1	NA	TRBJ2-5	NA	CANSLAAPTQETQYF	TGCGCCAACAGCTTGGCCGCGCCTACCCAAGAGACCCAGTACTTC
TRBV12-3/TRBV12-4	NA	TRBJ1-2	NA	CAGGRTDASGYTF	TGTGCCGGCGGGCGGACAGACGCGTCGGGCTACACCTTC
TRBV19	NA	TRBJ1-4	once	CASTSHDSTNEKLFF	TGTGCCAGTACCTCCCATGATTCAACTAATGAAAAACTGTTTTTT
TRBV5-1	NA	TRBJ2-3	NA	CASSLVGTSTDTQYF	TGCGCCAGCAGCTTAGTCGGCACTAGCACAGATACGCAGTATTTT
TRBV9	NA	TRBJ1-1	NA	CASSTPDRNTEAFF	TGTGCCAGCAGCACCCCGGACAGGAACACTGAAGCTTTCTTT
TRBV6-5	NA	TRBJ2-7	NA	CASTERGQGANEQYF	TGTGCCAGCACCGAAAGGGGCCAGGGTGCCAACGAGCAGTACTTC
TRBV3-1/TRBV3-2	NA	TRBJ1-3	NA	CASGEGNTIYF	TGTGCCAGCGGAGAAGGAAACACCATATATTTT
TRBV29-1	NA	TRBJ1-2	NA	CSAQDSVRYTF	TGCAGCGCCCAGGACAGCGTTCGCTACACCTTC
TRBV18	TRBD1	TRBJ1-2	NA	CASSPLGTGKDGYTF	TGTGCCAGCTCACCCCTTGGGACAGGGAAAGATGGCTACACCTTC
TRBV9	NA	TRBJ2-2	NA	CASSANTGELFF	TGTGCCAGCAGCGCTAACACCGGGGAGCTGTTTTTT
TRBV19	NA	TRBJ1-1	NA	CASRKEAWNTEAFF	TGTGCCAGTAGAAAGGAGGCATGGAACACTGAAGCTTTCTTT
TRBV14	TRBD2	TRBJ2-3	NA	CASSHRPFSGEQYF	TGTGCCAGCAGCCACAGACCTTTCAGCGGGGAGCAGTATTTT
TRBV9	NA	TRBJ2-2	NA	CASSPPRARELFF	TGTGCCAGCAGCCCCCCCCGAGCTAGGGAGCTGTTTTTT
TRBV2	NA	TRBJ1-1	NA	CASSEGSRAGDEAFF	TGTGCCAGCAGTGAAGGCTCCAGGGCAGGGGATGAAGCTTTCTTT
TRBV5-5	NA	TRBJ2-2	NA	CASSLGGRGTGELFF	TGTGCCAGCAGCTTGGGGGGCAGGGGCACCGGGGAGCTGTTTTTT
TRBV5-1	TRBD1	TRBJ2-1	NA	CASSWGPAGQGVNEQFF	TGCGCCAGCAGCTGGGGCCCGGCGGGACAGGGGGTCAATGAGCAGTTCTTC
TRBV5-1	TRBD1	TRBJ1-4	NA	CASSSDRGLEKLFF	TGCGCCAGCAGCTCTGACAGGGGGCTTGAGAAACTGTTTTTT
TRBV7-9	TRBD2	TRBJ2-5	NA	CASSSARGSQETQYF	TGTGCCAGCAGCTCTGCGCGGGGGAGCCAAGAGACCCAGTACTTC
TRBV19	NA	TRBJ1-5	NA	CASSQGSQPQHF	TGTGCCAGTAGTCAGGGATCCCAGCCCCAGCATTTT
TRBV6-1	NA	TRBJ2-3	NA	CASSESGRMADTQYF	TGTGCCAGCAGTGAAAGCGGACGGATGGCAGATACGCAGTATTTT
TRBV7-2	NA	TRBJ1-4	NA	CASSLGGAGEKLFF	TGTGCCAGCAGCTTAGGGGGCGCGGGTGAAAAACTGTTTTTT
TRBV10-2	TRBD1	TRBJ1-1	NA	CASSARTGNEVAEAFF	TGCGCCAGCAGCGCCCGGACAGGGAATGAAGTAGCTGAAGCTTTCTTT
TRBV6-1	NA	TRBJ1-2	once	CASSEPDSTYGYTF	TGTGCCAGCAGTGAACCGGACTCGACCTATGGCTACACCTTC
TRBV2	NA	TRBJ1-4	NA	CASGRGRSEKLFF	TGTGCCAGCGGGCGGGGTCGAAGTGAAAAACTGTTTTTT
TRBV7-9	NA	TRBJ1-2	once	CASSTTTTGYGYTF	TGTGCCAGCAGCACGACAACAACCGGCTATGGCTACACCTTC
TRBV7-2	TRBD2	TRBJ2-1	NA	CASSPGAGLNNEQFF	TGTGCCAGCAGTCCCGGAGCGGGGTTGAACAATGAGCAGTTCTTC
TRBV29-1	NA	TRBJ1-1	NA	CSVEIEGTEAFF	TGCAGCGTTGAGATAGAAGGCACTGAAGCTTTCTTT
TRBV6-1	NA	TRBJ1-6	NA	CASSENSPLHF	TGTGCCAGCAGTGAAAATTCACCCCTCCACTTT
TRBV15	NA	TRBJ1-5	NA	CATSRDLGDQPQHF	TGTGCCACCAGCAGAGATCTTGGTGATCAGCCCCAGCATTTT
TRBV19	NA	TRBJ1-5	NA	CASSTREGRYNQPQHF	TGTGCCAGTAGTACGCGGGAGGGGCGATACAATCAGCCCCAGCATTTT
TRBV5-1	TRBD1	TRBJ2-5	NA	CASSLGTGQQETQYF	TGCGCCAGCAGCCTAGGGACAGGCCAACAAGAGACCCAGTACTTC
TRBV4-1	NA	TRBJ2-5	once	CASSQRTVQETQYF	TGCGCCAGCAGCCAGAGGACGGTCCAAGAGACCCAGTACTTC
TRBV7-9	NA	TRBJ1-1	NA	CASSPNLLRTEAFF	TGTGCCAGCAGCCCAAATTTGCTGCGAACTGAAGCTTTCTTT
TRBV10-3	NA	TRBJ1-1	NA	CAISVGGVNTEAFF	TGTGCCATCAGTGTAGGGGGGGTTAACACTGAAGCTTTCTTT
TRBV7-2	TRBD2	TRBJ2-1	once	CASSLFSVRGIYNEQFF	TGTGCCAGCAGCCTCTTCTCGGTGCGGGGGATATACAATGAGCAGTTCTTC
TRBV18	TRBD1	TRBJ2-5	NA	CASSPYSQGAYAAQYF	TGTGCCAGCTCACCATATTCACAGGGGGCCTACGCGGCCCAGTACTTC
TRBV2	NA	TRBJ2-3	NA	CASSGDTQYF	TGTGCCAGCAGTGGGGATACGCAGTATTTT
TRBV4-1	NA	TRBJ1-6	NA	CASSQDPRSSYNSPLHF	TGCGCCAGCAGCCAGGATCCTAGAAGCTCCTATAATTCACCCCTCCACTTT
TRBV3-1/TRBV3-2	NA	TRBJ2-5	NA	CASSLSSPEAHQETQYF	TGTGCCAGCAGCCTCTCCTCCCCGGAAGCCCACCAAGAGACCCAGTACTTC
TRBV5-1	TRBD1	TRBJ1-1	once	CASSSLDRANEAFF	TGCGCCAGCAGCTCCCTTGACAGGGCCAATGAAGCTTTCTTT
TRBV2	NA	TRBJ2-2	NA	CASGGENTGELFF	TGTGCCAGCGGAGGTGAGAACACCGGGGAGCTGTTTTTT
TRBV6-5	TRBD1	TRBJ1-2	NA	CASSYDRGGGYTF	TGTGCCAGCAGTTACGACAGGGGTGGCGGCTACACCTTC
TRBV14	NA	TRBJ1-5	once	CASSQDGGLQPQHF	TGTGCCAGCAGCCAAGATGGAGGTCTACAGCCCCAGCATTTT
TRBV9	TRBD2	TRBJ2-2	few	CASSPGTSGGPANTGELFF	TGTGCCAGCAGCCCTGGGACTAGCGGGGGCCCCGCGAACACCGGGGAGCTGTTTTTT
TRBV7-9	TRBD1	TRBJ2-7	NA	CASSLVQTGEVNEQYF	TGTGCCAGCAGCCTAGTTCAGACAGGGGAAGTCAACGAGCAGTACTTC
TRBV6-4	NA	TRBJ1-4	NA	CASRIHRVLGEKLFF	TGTGCCAGCAGAATCCACAGGGTTCTTGGTGAAAAACTGTTTTTT
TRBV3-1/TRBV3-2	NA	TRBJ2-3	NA	CASSQSGTDTQYF	TGTGCCAGCAGCCAATCGGGCACAGATACGCAGTATTTT
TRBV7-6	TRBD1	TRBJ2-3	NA	CASSPQGAILTDTQYF	TGTGCCAGCTCCCCGCAGGGGGCGATCCTCACAGATACGCAGTATTTT
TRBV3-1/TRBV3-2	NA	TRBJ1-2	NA	CASSQGQLEYGYTF	TGTGCCAGCAGCCAAGGACAGCTTGAGTATGGCTACACCTTC
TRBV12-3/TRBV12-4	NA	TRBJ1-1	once	CASSLGRNTEAFF	TGTGCCAGCAGTTTGGGGAGAAACACTGAAGCTTTCTTT
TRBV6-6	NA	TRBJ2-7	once	CASSYSNYEQYF	TGTGCCAGCAGTTACTCGAACTACGAGCAGTACTTC
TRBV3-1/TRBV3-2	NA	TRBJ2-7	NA	CASSQDYSYEQYF	TGTGCCAGCAGCCAAGACTACTCCTACGAGCAGTACTTC
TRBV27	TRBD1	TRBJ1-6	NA	CASSRRTGRGRGNSPLHF	TGTGCCAGCAGTCGACGGACAGGTCGGGGGAGGGGAAATTCACCCCTCCACTTT
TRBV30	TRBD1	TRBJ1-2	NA	CAWSYGQGNYGYTF	TGTGCCTGGAGTTATGGACAGGGGAACTATGGCTACACCTTC